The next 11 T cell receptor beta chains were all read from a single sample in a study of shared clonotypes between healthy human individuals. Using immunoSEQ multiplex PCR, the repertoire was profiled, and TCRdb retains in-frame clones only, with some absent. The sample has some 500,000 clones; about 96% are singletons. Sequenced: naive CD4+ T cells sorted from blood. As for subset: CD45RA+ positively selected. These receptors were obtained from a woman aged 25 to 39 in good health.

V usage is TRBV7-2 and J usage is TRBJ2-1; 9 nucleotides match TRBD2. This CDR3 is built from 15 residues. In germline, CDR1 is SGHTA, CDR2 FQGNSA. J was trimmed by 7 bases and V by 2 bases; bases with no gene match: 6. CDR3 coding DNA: TGTGCCAGCAGCTTATTAGCGGGAGTTTGGAATGAGCAGTTCTTC. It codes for CASSLLAGVWNEQFF.

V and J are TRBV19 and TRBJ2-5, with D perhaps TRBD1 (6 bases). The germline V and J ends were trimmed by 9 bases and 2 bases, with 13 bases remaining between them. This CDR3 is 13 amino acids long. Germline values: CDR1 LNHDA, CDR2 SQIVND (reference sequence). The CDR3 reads CASTTGHQETQYF. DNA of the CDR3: TGTGCCAGCACGACAGGCCATCAAGAGACCCAGTACTTC.

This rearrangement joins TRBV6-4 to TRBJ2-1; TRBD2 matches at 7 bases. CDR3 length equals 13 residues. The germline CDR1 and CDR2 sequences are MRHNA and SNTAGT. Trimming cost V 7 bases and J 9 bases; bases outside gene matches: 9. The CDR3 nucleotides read TGTGCCAGCACCCCAGTGTCGGGGGGTGAGCAGTTCTTC. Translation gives CASTPVSGGEQFF.

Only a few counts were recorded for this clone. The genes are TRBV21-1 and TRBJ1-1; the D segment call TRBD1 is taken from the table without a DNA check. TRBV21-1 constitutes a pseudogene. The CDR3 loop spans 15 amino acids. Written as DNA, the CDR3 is TGTGCCAGTACCCCGGGGACAGGGTTCAACACTGAAGCTTTCTTT. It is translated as CASTPGTGFNTEAFF.

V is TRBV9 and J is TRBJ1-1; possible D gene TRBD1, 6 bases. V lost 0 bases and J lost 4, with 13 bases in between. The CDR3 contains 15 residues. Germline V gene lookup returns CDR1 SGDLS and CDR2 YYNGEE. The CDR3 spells CASSVAQGPFTEAFF. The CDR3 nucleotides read TGTGCCAGCAGCGTAGCACAGGGACCTTTCACTGAAGCTTTCTTT. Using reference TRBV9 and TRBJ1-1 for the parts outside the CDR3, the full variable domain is DSGVTQTPKHLITATGQRVTLRCSPRSGDLSVYWYQQSLDQGLQFLIQYYNGEERAKGNILERFSAQQFPDLHSELNLSSLELGDSALYFCASSVAQGPFTEAFFGQGTRLTVV.

The chain's CDR3 is CASSWTGTDEKLFF. In DNA, the CDR3 is TGTGCCAGCAGTTGGACCGGGACAGATGAAAAACTGTTTTTT. This chain connects TRBV7-9 to TRBJ1-4; 7 bases fit TRBD1. J gave up 6 bases and V 6 bases, and 7 bases lay outside the gene matches. The CDR3 has 14 amino acids. The germline V gene encodes CDR1 SEHNR and CDR2 FQNEAQ (reference sequence).

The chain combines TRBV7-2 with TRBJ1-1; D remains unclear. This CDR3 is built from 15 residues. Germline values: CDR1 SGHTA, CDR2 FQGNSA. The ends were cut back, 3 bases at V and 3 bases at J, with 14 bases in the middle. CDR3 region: CASSFAGLPDTEAFF. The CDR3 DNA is TGTGCCAGCAGCTTTGCCGGACTGCCTGACACTGAAGCTTTCTTT.

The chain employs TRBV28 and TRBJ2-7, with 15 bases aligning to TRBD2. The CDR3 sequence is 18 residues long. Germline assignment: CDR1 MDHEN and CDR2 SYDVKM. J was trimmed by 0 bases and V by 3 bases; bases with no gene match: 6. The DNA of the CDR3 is TGTGCCAGCAGTTTTGGACTAGCGGGAGGGAGGAGCTCCTACGAGCAGTACTTC. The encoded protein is CASSFGLAGGRSSYEQYF.

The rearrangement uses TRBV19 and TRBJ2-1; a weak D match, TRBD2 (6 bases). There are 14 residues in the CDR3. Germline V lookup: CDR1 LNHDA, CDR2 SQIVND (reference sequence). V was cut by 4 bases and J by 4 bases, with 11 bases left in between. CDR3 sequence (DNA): TGTGCCAGTAGTAGCGGGACTGGGTACAATGAGCAGTTCTTC. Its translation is CASSSGTGYNEQFF.

The CDR3 region is CASSQSRGQWMMGREGDEQFF. DNA of the CDR3: TGTGCCAGCAGCCAGTCAAGGGGACAATGGATGATGGGGCGGGAAGGAGATGAGCAGTTCTTC. The chain recombines TRBV4-2 with TRBJ2-1; perhaps D is TRBD1 or TRBD2 (6 bases each). V lost 3 bases and J 8 bases, leaving 35 bases between the germline ends. The CDR3 sequence is 21 residues long. The germline V gene has CDR1 LGHNA and CDR2 YNFKEQ.

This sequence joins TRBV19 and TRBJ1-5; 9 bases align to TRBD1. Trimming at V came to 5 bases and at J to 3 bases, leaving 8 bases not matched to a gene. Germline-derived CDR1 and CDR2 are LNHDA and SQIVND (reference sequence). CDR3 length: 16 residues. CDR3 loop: CASSPMGQGNNQPQHF. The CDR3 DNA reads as TGTGCCAGTAGTCCCATGGGACAGGGTAACAATCAGCCCCAGCATTTT. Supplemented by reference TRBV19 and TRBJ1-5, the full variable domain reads DGGITQSPKYLFRKEGQNVTLSCEQNLNHDAMYWYRQDPGQGLRLIYYSQIVNDFQKGDIAEGYSVSREKKESFPLTVTSAQKNPTAFYLCASSPMGQGNNQPQHFGDGTRLSIL.